The sequence of this T cell receptor beta chain was determined in a study of blood T cell repertoires in COVID-19. For the study at large: Spain, Italy and the United States supplied samples that represented acute and convalescent COVID-19. Sample material is recorded as cDNA or gDNA derived from T cells, B-cell-depleted T cells, or PBMCs.

In the original analysis: Reference gene primer amplification in the assay estimated nucleated cell counts. Profiling relied on immunoSEQ multiplex PCR, and the TCRdb table lists in-frame clones only, not all of them. The V and J calls and the clone size are those of that table, but D and trimming were determined from the DNA. The data contain more than 85,000 clones, roughly 87% of them singletons. CDR1 SEHNR and CDR2 FQNEAQ come from the germline V gene (reference sequence). V lost 5 bases and J 2 bases, leaving 16 bases between the germline ends. The CDR3 contains 16 residues. Recruited during active infection, patients (from Seattle) were subsequently followed longitudinally.

Material for sequencing was peripheral blood. This TCR was sampled from a woman aged 45-60 years with COVID-19, enrolled during active disease. The chain uses TRBV7-9 and TRBJ1-3; D may be TRBD1 (5 bases). The CDR3 coding sequence is TGTGCCAGCAGCCCAGGAAGGGGAAAGCCTGGAAACACCATATATTTT. Residues: CASSPGRGKPGNTIYF.